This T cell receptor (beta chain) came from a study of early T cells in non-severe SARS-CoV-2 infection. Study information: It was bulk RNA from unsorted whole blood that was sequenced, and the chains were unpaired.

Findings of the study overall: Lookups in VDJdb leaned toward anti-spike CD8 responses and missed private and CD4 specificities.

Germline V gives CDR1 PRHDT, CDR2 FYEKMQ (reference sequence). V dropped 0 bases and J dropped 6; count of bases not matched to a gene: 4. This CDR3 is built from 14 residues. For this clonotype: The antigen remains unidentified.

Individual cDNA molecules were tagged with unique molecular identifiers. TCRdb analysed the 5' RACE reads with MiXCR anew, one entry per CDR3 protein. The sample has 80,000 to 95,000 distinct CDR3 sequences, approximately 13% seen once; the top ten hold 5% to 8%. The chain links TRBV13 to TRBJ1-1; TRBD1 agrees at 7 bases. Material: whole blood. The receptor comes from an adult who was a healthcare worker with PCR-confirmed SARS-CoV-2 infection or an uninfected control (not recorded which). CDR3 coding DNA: TGTGCCAGCAGCTTAGGACAGGGGATCGCTGAAGCTTTCTTT. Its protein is CASSLGQGIAEAFF.